One sample yielded the 24 T cell receptor beta chains listed below, sequenced in a study of CD8 T cells in Susac syndrome. RNA, at roughly 0.5 to 1 ug, was reverse transcribed with random hexamers. TCRdb re-called the immunoSEQ multiplex PCR reads with MiXCR, one entry per CDR3 protein. The sample has just over 300,000 distinct CDR3 sequences, approximately 90% seen once; the top ten hold approximately 0.065%. The specimen sequenced was CD4+ T cells from PBMCs. Receptor source: a human donor with multiple sclerosis.

The chain has TRBV6-6 and TRBJ2-5; perhaps D is TRBD1 or TRBD2 (5 bases each). The CDR3 extends over 14 amino acids. The germline CDR1 and CDR2 sequences are MNHNY and SVGAGI (reference sequence). V dropped 5 bases and J dropped 5 bases, with 15 bases sitting between them. CDR3 protein: CASSAGTSVETQYF. DNA for the CDR3: TGTGCCAGCAGTGCCGGGACGTCGGTGGAGACCCAGTACTTC.

This clonotype was recorded only once. The chain has TRBV30 and TRBJ1-6, with no clear D. This CDR3 contains 15 residues. The germline V gene encodes CDR1 GTSNPN and CDR2 SVGIG (reference sequence). The V and J ends lost 2 bases and 0 bases respectively, with 8 bases between them. The DNA for the CDR3 is TGTGCCTGGAGTAAAGGGAGCTCCTATAATTCACCCCTCCACTTT. Protein: CAWSKGSSYNSPLHF.

The rearrangement links TRBV29-1 to TRBJ1-2, with a tentative D call TRBD1 (6 bases). This CDR3 is built from 11 residues. Deletions cut 5 bases from V and 10 bases from J, with 14 bases between. Germline CDR1 reads SQVTM; CDR2 reads ANQGSEA. This CDR3 is CSVQTGGYYTF. The CDR3 DNA follows: TGCAGCGTTCAGACAGGAGGGTACTACACCTTC.

This sequence joins TRBV18 and TRBJ1-3; 8 nucleotides align to TRBD1. CDR1 and CDR2 (germline): KGHSH, LQKENI. Germline trimming cut 2 bases from V and 4 bases from J; bases unmatched to any gene: 13. This CDR3 has 18 residues. This chain's CDR3 is CASSPNQRDRNFGNTIYF. The CDR3 DNA is TGTGCCAGCTCACCAAATCAGAGGGACAGGAACTTCGGAAACACCATATATTTT. Using reference TRBV18 and TRBJ1-3 for the parts outside the CDR3, the full variable domain is NAGVMQNPRHLVRRRGQEARLRCSPMKGHSHVYWYRQLPEEGLKFMVYLQKENIIDESGMPKERFSAEFPKEGPSILRIQQVVRGDSAAYFCASSPNQRDRNFGNTIYFGEGSWLTVV.

The V gene is TRBV6-5, the J gene TRBJ2-3; D unresolved. The CDR3 is 14 residues long. With 2 bases removed from V and 2 bases from J, the gap between germline ends came to 8 bases. From germline, CDR1 is MNHEY and CDR2 SVGAGI. The CDR3 loop reads CASSYSGATDTQYF. CDR3 sequence (DNA): TGTGCCAGCAGTTACAGTGGAGCCACAGATACGCAGTATTTT.

The gene calls are TRBV12-3 or TRBV12-4 and TRBJ2-7; 8 nucleotides line up with TRBD2. Trimming cost V 4 bases and J 3 bases; bases outside gene matches: 17. CDR3 length: 18 amino acids. DNA of the CDR3: TGTGCCAGCAGTTCTACCAACCGGGCTAGCGGGCGAAGCTACGAGCAGTACTTC. Translating gives CASSSTNRASGRSYEQYF.

V gene TRBV9 combines with J gene TRBJ2-5; D is perhaps TRBD1 (6 bases). This CDR3 has 15 residues. V gave up 4 bases and J gave up 2 bases, with 15 bases separating them. CDR1 is SGDLS and CDR2 is YYNGEE in the germline V gene. The CDR3 region has the DNA TGTGCCAGCAGCCCCGGACAGACTCATCAAGAGACCCAGTACTTC. Translated: CASSPGQTHQETQYF.

V is TRBV9 and J is TRBJ2-5, with 9 bases matching TRBD2. The ends lost 4 bases at V and 2 bases at J; junction bases unmatched: 9. Germline V gives CDR1 SGDLS, CDR2 YYNGEE. The CDR3 sequence is 16 residues long. The CDR3 is CASSSPGRGGQETQYF. Written as DNA, the CDR3 is TGTGCCAGCAGCTCCCCCGGGCGGGGGGGGCAAGAGACCCAGTACTTC.

This chain connects TRBV7-2 to TRBJ2-2; D is unclear. Per the germline V gene, CDR1 is SGHTA and CDR2 is FQGNSA. V lost 7 bases and J lost 5, with 8 bases in between. This CDR3 is 12 amino acids long. In DNA, the CDR3 is TGTGCCAGCACCGAAAGTACCGGGGAGCTGTTTTTT. Translated: CASTESTGELFF. The full variable domain, its missing parts supplied by reference TRBV7-2 and TRBJ2-2, is GAGVSQSPSNKVTEKGKDVELRCDPISGHTALYWYRQSLGQGLEFLIYFQGNSAPDKSGLPSDRFSAERTGGSVSTLTIQRTQQEDSAVYLCASTESTGELFFGEGSRLTVL.

This rearrangement joins TRBV4-2 to TRBJ2-1; D gene unclear. V gave up 1 base and J gave up 1 base, with 17 bases separating them. Germline V CDR1 and CDR2: LGHNA, YNFKEQ. This CDR3 is built from 18 residues. The CDR3 coding sequence is TGTGCCAGCAGCCAAGCCCGTGGTTCCGATCCTTCCTACAATGAGCAGTTCTTC. This encodes CASSQARGSDPSYNEQFF.

J is TRBJ2-5 and V is TRBV4-3, with 7 bases that match TRBD2. This CDR3 is 15 amino acids long. J lost 4 bases, V lost 0 bases, and 5 bases had no gene match. CDR1 LGHNA and CDR2 YSLEER come from the germline V gene. This CDR3 is CASSQEGIAGETQYF. CDR3 sequence (DNA): TGCGCCAGCAGCCAAGAGGGGATAGCGGGAGAGACCCAGTACTTC.

This chain links TRBV15 with TRBJ2-5, with TRBD2 identical over 10 bases. This CDR3 has 18 residues. Unmatched junction bases numbered 13, after V lost 1 base and J lost 5 bases. Germline CDR1 and CDR2: LNHNV and YYDKDF (reference sequence). In DNA, the CDR3 is TGTGCCACCAGCAGAGGTCCGAGAGCGGGAGGGGAGGGGGAGACCCAGTACTTC. It yields the protein CATSRGPRAGGEGETQYF.

The chain joins TRBV27 to TRBJ2-3; no reliable D call. The CDR3 loop spans 13 amino acids. CDR1 is MNHEY, CDR2 SMNVEV, per germline (reference sequence). V dropped 8 bases and J dropped 3 bases, with 12 bases sitting between them. The CDR3 reads CASRRHSTDTQYF. CDR3 in DNA: TGTGCCAGCCGCCGGCATTCGACAGATACGCAGTATTTT.

The genes are TRBV19 and TRBJ2-3, with 7 bases matching TRBD1. Per the germline V gene, CDR1 is LNHDA and CDR2 is SQIVND (reference sequence). Trimming removed 3 bases from V and 3 bases from J; junction bases left unmatched: 9. The CDR3 loop spans 16 amino acids. The CDR3 coding sequence is TGTGCCAGTAGTATTAGGGGGCGACTCGCTACAGATACGCAGTATTTT. It yields the protein CASSIRGRLATDTQYF.

This chain connects TRBV10-3 to TRBJ2-7; TRBD2 might be the D (5 bases). Germline V CDR1 and CDR2: ENHRY, SYGVKD. V was cut by 4 bases and J by 5 bases, with 15 bases left in between. The CDR3 runs to 14 residues. The CDR3 DNA is TGTGCCATCAGTGGCGACCCTTTCGGGGACGAGCAGTACTTC. Translated, it gives CAISGDPFGDEQYF.

This clonotype has only one observation. The chain joins TRBV12-3 or TRBV12-4 to TRBJ2-1, with 11 bases fitting TRBD2. Trimming removed 6 bases from V and 6 bases from J; junction bases left unmatched: 7. The CDR3 totals 15 residues. This chain's CDR3 is CASRRLAGRPNEQFF. CDR3 in DNA: TGTGCCAGCAGACGACTAGCGGGGCGACCCAATGAGCAGTTCTTC.

The rearrangement joins TRBV20-1 to TRBJ2-3; D is unresolved. The length of the CDR3 is 12 residues. The V gene's germline CDR1 is DFQATT and CDR2 SNEGSKA (reference sequence). The V end lost 3 bases, the J end lost 7 bases, and 11 bases lay between the germline ends. CDR3 protein: CSASGPTNTQYF. DNA for the CDR3: TGCAGTGCTAGCGGACCCACGAATACGCAGTATTTT.

The chain uses TRBV12-3 or TRBV12-4 and TRBJ2-1, with 9 positions matching TRBD1. V dropped 8 bases and J dropped 4; count of bases not matched to a gene: 9. The CDR3 runs 15 residues. CDR3 sequence reads: CASLRTGTGYNEQFF. In DNA, the CDR3 is TGTGCCAGCTTGAGGACCGGGACAGGGTACAATGAGCAGTTCTTC.

The V gene is TRBV12-3 or TRBV12-4, the J gene TRBJ1-6; a possible D gene is TRBD1 (6 bases). There are 13 residues in the CDR3. Trimming pared 6 bases from V and 6 bases from J, leaving 9 bases between. The CDR3 region has the DNA TGTGCCAGCAGGGGACAAATTAATTCACCCCTCCACTTT. Its translation is CASRGQINSPLHF.

The rearrangement links TRBV29-1 to TRBJ1-1; possible D gene TRBD1, 5 bases. Germline CDR1 SQVTM, CDR2 ANQGSEA. The V end was cut by 2 bases, the J end by 0 bases, with 10 bases between. CDR3 size: 14 residues. The CDR3 loop reads CSVERGAMNTEAFF. In DNA form, the CDR3 reads TGCAGCGTTGAACGAGGGGCGATGAACACTGAAGCTTTCTTT.

This rearrangement joins TRBV5-1 to TRBJ1-1; D remains unclear. CDR1 is SGHRS and CDR2 is YFSETQ in the germline V gene. The CDR3 consists of 14 residues. The ends were cut back, 0 bases at V and 3 bases at J, with 9 bases in the middle. The CDR3 reads CASSLADSYTEAFF. CDR3 sequence (DNA): TGCGCCAGCAGCTTGGCGGACTCCTACACTGAAGCTTTCTTT.

The chain uses TRBV12-3 or TRBV12-4 and TRBJ1-1; no reliable D call. Trimming removed 2 bases from V and 4 bases from J, with 2 bases in between. The CDR3 loop spans 11 amino acids. CDR3 nucleotide sequence: TGTGCCAGCAGTTTAATCACTGAAGCTTTCTTT. Translating gives CASSLITEAFF.

The chain carries TRBV7-2 and TRBJ2-7; no clear D gene. The germline V gene encodes CDR1 SGHTA and CDR2 FQGNSA. This CDR3 is built from 13 residues. Trimming left V 5 bases short and J 6 bases short, with 14 bases between. The CDR3 DNA is TGTGCCAGCAGCCCAGTAGGGCAACCCGAGCAGTACTTC. Amino acids: CASSPVGQPEQYF.

The chain combines TRBV29-1 with TRBJ2-1; D call uncertain. Germline V gene lookup returns CDR1 SQVTM and CDR2 ANQGSEA. Trimming shortened V by 5 bases and J by 6 bases, and 14 bases separated the two germline ends. CDR3 length: 13 amino acids. The CDR3, as DNA: TGCAGCGTTCGGGTAGCCCCTTTCAATGAGCAGTTCTTC. Translating gives CSVRVAPFNEQFF.